This T cell receptor beta chain was identified during a study of cytomegalovirus exposure and HLA in healthy donors. The CDR3 is 10 residues long. Each donor's status was that of a healthy bone marrow donor. PCR used 60 Vbeta primers and 13 Jbeta primers. Repertoires were generated with immunoSEQ multiplex PCR, while TCRdb's copy carries only in-frame clones and drops some. The data contain 100,000 to 150,000 clones, more than 65% of them singletons. Sequenced sample: PBMCs. The chain uses TRBV21-1 and TRBJ1-1. TRBV21-1 is reported as a pseudogene. This sequence was found in a male donor in good health and CMV-seropositive. CDR3 sequence (DNA): TGTGCCAGCAGCACCGGGCGGGCCTCCTTT. Translating it yields CASSTGRASF.